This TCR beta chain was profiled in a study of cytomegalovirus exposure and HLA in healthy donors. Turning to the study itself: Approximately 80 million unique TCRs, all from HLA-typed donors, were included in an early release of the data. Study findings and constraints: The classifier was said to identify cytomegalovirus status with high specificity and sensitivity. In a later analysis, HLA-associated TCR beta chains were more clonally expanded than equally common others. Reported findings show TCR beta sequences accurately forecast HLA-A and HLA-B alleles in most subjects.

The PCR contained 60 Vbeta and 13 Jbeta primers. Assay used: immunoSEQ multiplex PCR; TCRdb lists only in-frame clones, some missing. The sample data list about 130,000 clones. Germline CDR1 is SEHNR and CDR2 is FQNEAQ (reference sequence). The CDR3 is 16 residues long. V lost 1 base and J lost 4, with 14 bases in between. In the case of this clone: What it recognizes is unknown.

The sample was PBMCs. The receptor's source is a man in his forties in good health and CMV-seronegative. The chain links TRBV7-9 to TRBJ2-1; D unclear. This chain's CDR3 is CASSLVFMAVYNEQFF. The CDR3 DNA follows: TGTGCCAGCAGCTTAGTTTTCATGGCAGTGTACAATGAGCAGTTCTTC. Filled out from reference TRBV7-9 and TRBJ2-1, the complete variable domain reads DTGVSQNPRHKITKRGQNVTFRCDPISEHNRLYWYRQTLGQGPEFLTYFQNEAQLEKSRLLSDRFSAERPKGSFSTLEIQRTEQGDSAMYLCASSLVFMAVYNEQFFGPGTRLTVL.